This entry features one TCR beta chain sequence. The antigen is not known. The sample originates from a study of T cell responses to AZD1222 COVID-19 vaccine. The study's findings and limits: Dominant at 160-218 and 743-854, vaccine-associated CD4 TCRs also spanned spike.

Germline values: CDR1 LGHDT, CDR2 YNNKEL (reference sequence). The length of the CDR3 is 17 residues. The ends lost 4 bases at V and 4 bases at J; junction bases unmatched: 15. Profiling relied on immunoSEQ multiplex PCR, and the TCRdb table lists in-frame clones only, not all of them. The table lists 55,000 to 75,000 clones, 70% to 90% of them singletons, with 4.9% in the top ten. The sequencing here drew on peripheral blood, taken on day 0 of AZD1222 vaccination. The clonotype was recovered from an adult in good health. The chain combines TRBV3-1 (or the pseudogene TRBV3-2) with TRBJ1-1; 7 bases match TRBD1. Here the CDR3 reads CASSPEGGRAGGTEAFF. As DNA, the CDR3 is TGTGCCAGCAGCCCAGAGGGGGGGCGTGCAGGGGGCACTGAAGCTTTCTTT.